What follows are 3 T cell receptor beta chains derived from one specimen sequenced in a study of blood T cell repertoires in COVID-19. Sequencing used immunoSEQ multiplex PCR; TCRdb keeps in-frame clones, though not all of them. This sample carries about 63,000 clones, about 70% of them seen once, and the ten largest clones take 50% to 55%. Material for sequencing was peripheral blood. These receptors were obtained from a woman older than 75 with acute or convalescent COVID-19.

The chain uses TRBV19 and TRBJ1-2; TRBD1 aligns across 8 bases. The CDR3 spans 14 residues. J lost 2 bases, V lost 6 bases, and 5 bases had no gene match. Germline V gene data show CDR1 as LNHDA and CDR2 as SQIVND (reference sequence). CDR3 in amino acids: CASRNRGWNYGYTF. CDR3 coding DNA: TGTGCCAGTAGAAACAGGGGGTGGAACTATGGCTACACCTTC.

A few counts support this clone. This chain joins TRBV18 and TRBJ2-1; 10 bases align to TRBD1. The CDR3 is 16 amino acids. Germline lookup yields CDR1 KGHSH and CDR2 LQKENI. V trimming: 2 bases; J trimming: 4 bases; junction bases outside the gene matches: 5. CDR3 sequence reads: CASSPLGQGFYNEQFF. The DNA for the CDR3 is TGTGCCAGCTCACCATTGGGACAGGGGTTTTACAATGAGCAGTTCTTC.

This chain joins TRBV18 and TRBJ2-1, with a weak D call TRBD2 (7 bases). This CDR3 is 15 amino acids long. V was clipped by 3 bases and J by 7 bases, with 16 bases between them. Germline V gives CDR1 KGHSH, CDR2 LQKENI. CDR3 loop: CASSPLRGGGNEQFF. The CDR3 DNA follows: TGTGCCAGCTCACCCCTAAGGGGAGGGGGGAATGAGCAGTTCTTC.